This is a list of T cell receptor beta chains from one sample in a study of neurological immune-mediated disorders. Using its own MiXCR run on the 5' RACE reads, TCRdb lists one record per CDR3 protein. This table has 60,000 or so distinct CDR3 sequences, 3% to 4% appearing once. The sample was PBMCs. These receptor sequences come from a woman aged 60-75 years with multiple sclerosis. CDR3s include the opening cysteine and the closing phenylalanine or tryptophan. D genes are given only for firm matches. Size values are once, few and many counts, or a class for expanded clones, and some rows have none.

len: 11; abundance: many; d_gene: .; j_gene: TRBJ2-7; v_gene: TRBV20-1; CDR3nt: TGCAGTGCTAGTGAATACTACGAGCAGTACTTC; CDR3aa: CSASEYYEQYF
len: 13; abundance: medium-sized; d_gene: .; j_gene: TRBJ2-1; v_gene: TRBV20-1; CDR3nt: TGCAGTGCTACGCGTGGGGGCTACAATGAGCAGTTCTTC; CDR3aa: CSATRGGYNEQFF
len: 15; abundance: many; d_gene: TRBD2; j_gene: TRBJ2-2; v_gene: TRBV7-2; CDR3nt: TGTGCCAGCAGCTTATTCGGGGGGGACACCGGGGAGCTGTTTTTT; CDR3aa: CASSLFGGDTGELFF
len: 11; abundance: many; d_gene: .; j_gene: TRBJ2-1; v_gene: TRBV20-1; CDR3nt: TGCAGTGGTTCCTCCTACAATGAGCAGTTCTTC; CDR3aa: CSGSSYNEQFF
len: 16; abundance: many; d_gene: TRBD1; j_gene: TRBJ2-4; v_gene: TRBV5-5; CDR3nt: TGTGCCAGCAGCTCTGGACAGGGGTTTGCCAAAAACATTCAGTACTTC; CDR3aa: CASSSGQGFAKNIQYF
len: 16; abundance: many; d_gene: .; j_gene: TRBJ2-5; v_gene: TRBV24-1; CDR3nt: TGTGCCACCAGTGATTCCGGACTGGGACCGAGGGAGACCCAGTACTTC; CDR3aa: CATSDSGLGPRETQYF
len: 14; abundance: many; d_gene: TRBD1; j_gene: TRBJ2-7; v_gene: TRBV28; CDR3nt: TGTGCCAGCAAACCCGGGACAGGGGGCTACGAGCAGTACTTC; CDR3aa: CASKPGTGGYEQYF
len: 11; abundance: many; d_gene: .; j_gene: TRBJ2-7; v_gene: TRBV20-1; CDR3nt: TGCAGTGCTAGGACGACATTCGAGCAGTACTTC; CDR3aa: CSARTTFEQYF
len: 15; abundance: many; d_gene: TRBD1; j_gene: TRBJ1-1; v_gene: TRBV5-1; CDR3nt: TGCGCCAGCAGCTTGGGGACAGGGGGGAACACTGAAGCTTTCTTT; CDR3aa: CASSLGTGGNTEAFF
len: 17; abundance: many; d_gene: TRBD1; j_gene: TRBJ1-1; v_gene: TRBV5-1; CDR3nt: TGCGCCAGCAGCTTGGACCCCGGGACAGGGGCGAGGACTGAAGCTTTCTTT; CDR3aa: CASSLDPGTGARTEAFF
len: 14; abundance: many; d_gene: TRBD1; j_gene: TRBJ1-1; v_gene: TRBV7-9; CDR3nt: TGTGCCAGCAGCTTACCGGGACAGGGAACTGAAGCTTTCTTT; CDR3aa: CASSLPGQGTEAFF
len: 12; abundance: many; d_gene: .; j_gene: TRBJ2-4; v_gene: TRBV20-1; CDR3nt: TGCAGTGCTGCGGGACTCGAGAACATTCAGTACTTC; CDR3aa: CSAAGLENIQYF
len: 15; abundance: many; d_gene: TRBD1; j_gene: TRBJ1-3; v_gene: TRBV4-2; CDR3nt: TGTGCCAGCAGCCAAACAGGGGGCACGGGAAACACCATATATTTT; CDR3aa: CASSQTGGTGNTIYF
len: 14; abundance: many; d_gene: .; j_gene: TRBJ2-5; v_gene: TRBV29-1; CDR3nt: TGCAGCGTAGAACCACTGGACAGTCCGGAGACCCAGTACTTC; CDR3aa: CSVEPLDSPETQYF
len: 13; abundance: .; d_gene: .; j_gene: TRBJ2-7; v_gene: TRBV7-9; CDR3nt: TGTGCCAGCACCCTGGGGGGGCCCTACGAGCAGTACTTC; CDR3aa: CASTLGGPYEQYF
len: 12; abundance: many; d_gene: .; j_gene: TRBJ2-3; v_gene: TRBV5-6; CDR3nt: TGTGCCAGCAGCCAGGGTTCAGATACGCAGTATTTT; CDR3aa: CASSQGSDTQYF
len: 11; abundance: many; d_gene: .; j_gene: TRBJ1-3; v_gene: TRBV2; CDR3nt: TGTGCCAGCAGCTCTGGAAACACCATATATTTT; CDR3aa: CASSSGNTIYF
len: 12; abundance: many; d_gene: .; j_gene: TRBJ1-2; v_gene: TRBV12-3/TRBV12-4; CDR3nt: TGTGCCAGCAGTTTGGCAGGGGATGGCTACACCTTC; CDR3aa: CASSLAGDGYTF
len: 14; abundance: medium-sized; d_gene: .; j_gene: TRBJ1-1; v_gene: TRBV25-1; CDR3nt: TGTGCCAGCAGTGAACCGACAGGAGGGACTGAAGCTTTCTTT; CDR3aa: CASSEPTGGTEAFF
len: 13; abundance: many; d_gene: .; j_gene: TRBJ1-5; v_gene: TRBV5-1; CDR3nt: TGCGCCAGCAGCTTGGGCCCGGACCAGCCCCAGCATTTT; CDR3aa: CASSLGPDQPQHF
len: 13; abundance: .; d_gene: .; j_gene: TRBJ2-2; v_gene: TRBV20-1; CDR3nt: TGCAGTGCTACCAACGGGGGCACCGGGGAGCTGTTTTTT; CDR3aa: CSATNGGTGELFF
len: 13; abundance: few; d_gene: .; j_gene: TRBJ2-7; v_gene: TRBV6-5; CDR3nt: TGTGCCAGCAGGCCAGGGTCCGACTACGAGCAGTACTTC; CDR3aa: CASRPGSDYEQYF
len: 17; abundance: many; d_gene: TRBD1; j_gene: TRBJ2-3; v_gene: TRBV5-1; CDR3nt: TGCGCCAGCAGCTTGTCCCCGACAGGGAGCAGCACAGATACGCAGTATTTT; CDR3aa: CASSLSPTGSSTDTQYF
len: 13; abundance: many; d_gene: TRBD1; j_gene: TRBJ1-2; v_gene: TRBV20-1; CDR3nt: TGCAGTGCCAGGGGGGACAGGGACTATGGCTACACCTTC; CDR3aa: CSARGDRDYGYTF
len: 12; abundance: many; d_gene: .; j_gene: TRBJ2-1; v_gene: TRBV29-1; CDR3nt: TGCAGCGCCCCAGGGATGGCGGATGAGCAGTTCTTC; CDR3aa: CSAPGMADEQFF
len: 13; abundance: many; d_gene: .; j_gene: TRBJ2-2; v_gene: TRBV19; CDR3nt: TGTGCCAGTAGTATAGTCCGGAACGGGGAGCTGTTTTTT; CDR3aa: CASSIVRNGELFF
len: 14; abundance: many; d_gene: TRBD2; j_gene: TRBJ2-5; v_gene: TRBV20-1; CDR3nt: TGCAGTGCTATGCGGGGGGGCCCCCAAGAGACCCAGTACTTC; CDR3aa: CSAMRGGPQETQYF